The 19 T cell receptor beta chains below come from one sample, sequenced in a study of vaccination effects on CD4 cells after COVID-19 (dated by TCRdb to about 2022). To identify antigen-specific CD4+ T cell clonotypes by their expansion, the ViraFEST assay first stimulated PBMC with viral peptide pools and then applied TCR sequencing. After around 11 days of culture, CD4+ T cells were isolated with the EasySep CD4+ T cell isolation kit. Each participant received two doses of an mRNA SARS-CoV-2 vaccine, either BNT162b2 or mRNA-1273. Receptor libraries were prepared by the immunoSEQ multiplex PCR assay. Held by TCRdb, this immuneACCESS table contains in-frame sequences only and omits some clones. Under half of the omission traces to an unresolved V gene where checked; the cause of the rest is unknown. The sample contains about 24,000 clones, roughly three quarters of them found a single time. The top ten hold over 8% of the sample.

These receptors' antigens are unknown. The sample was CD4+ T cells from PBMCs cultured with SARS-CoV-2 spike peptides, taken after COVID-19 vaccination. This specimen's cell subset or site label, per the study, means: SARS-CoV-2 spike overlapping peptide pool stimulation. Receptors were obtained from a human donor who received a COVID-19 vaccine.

The CDR3 loop is CASSPEGQGKETQYF. In DNA form, the CDR3 reads TGTGCCAGCAGCCCCGAGGGACAGGGTAAAGAGACCCAGTACTTC. This rearrangement joins TRBV3-1 (or the pseudogene TRBV3-2) to TRBJ2-5; 9 nucleotides agree with TRBD1. The V gene end was trimmed by 4 bases and the J gene end by 3 bases; junction bases not matched to a gene: 6. This CDR3 contains 15 residues. Germline CDR1 is LGHDT and CDR2 is YNNKEL (reference sequence).

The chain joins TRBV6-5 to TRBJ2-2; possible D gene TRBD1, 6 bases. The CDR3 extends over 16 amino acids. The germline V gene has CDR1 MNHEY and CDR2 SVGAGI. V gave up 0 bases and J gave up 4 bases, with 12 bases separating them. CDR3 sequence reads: CASSYSFVGGTGELFF. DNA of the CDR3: TGTGCCAGCAGTTACTCGTTTGTAGGGGGCACCGGGGAGCTGTTTTTT.

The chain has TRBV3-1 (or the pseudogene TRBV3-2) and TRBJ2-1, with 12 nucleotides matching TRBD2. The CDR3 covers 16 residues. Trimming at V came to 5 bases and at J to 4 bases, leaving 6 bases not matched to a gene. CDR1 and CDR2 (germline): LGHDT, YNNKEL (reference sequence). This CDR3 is CASSSPGTSGYNEQFF. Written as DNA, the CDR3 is TGTGCCAGCAGCAGCCCCGGGACTAGCGGGTACAATGAGCAGTTCTTC.

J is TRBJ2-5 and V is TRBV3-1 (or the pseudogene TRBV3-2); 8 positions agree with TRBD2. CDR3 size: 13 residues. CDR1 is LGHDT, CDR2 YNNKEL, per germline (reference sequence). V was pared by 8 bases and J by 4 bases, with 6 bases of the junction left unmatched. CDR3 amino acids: CASVRGASETQYF. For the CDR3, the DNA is TGTGCCAGCGTGCGGGGGGCCTCAGAGACCCAGTACTTC.

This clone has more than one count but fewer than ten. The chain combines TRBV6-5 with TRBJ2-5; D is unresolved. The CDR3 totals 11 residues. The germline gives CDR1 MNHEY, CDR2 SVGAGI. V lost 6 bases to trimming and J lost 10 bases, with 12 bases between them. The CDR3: CASSTPRGQYF. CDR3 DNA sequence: TGTGCCAGCAGCACTCCTCGCGGCCAGTACTTC.

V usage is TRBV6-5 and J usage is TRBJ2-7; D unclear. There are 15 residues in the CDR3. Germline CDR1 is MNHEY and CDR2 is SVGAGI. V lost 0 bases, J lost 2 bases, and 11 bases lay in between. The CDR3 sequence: CASSYSTASPYEQYF. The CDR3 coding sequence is TGTGCCAGCAGTTACTCGACCGCGAGCCCCTACGAGCAGTACTTC.

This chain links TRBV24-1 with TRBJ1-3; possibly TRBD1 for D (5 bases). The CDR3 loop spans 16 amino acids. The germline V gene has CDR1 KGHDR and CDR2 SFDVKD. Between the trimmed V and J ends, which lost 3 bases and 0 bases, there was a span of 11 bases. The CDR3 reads CATSDLTGDSGNTIYF. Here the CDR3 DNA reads TGTGCCACCAGTGATCTTACAGGAGACTCTGGAAACACCATATATTTT.

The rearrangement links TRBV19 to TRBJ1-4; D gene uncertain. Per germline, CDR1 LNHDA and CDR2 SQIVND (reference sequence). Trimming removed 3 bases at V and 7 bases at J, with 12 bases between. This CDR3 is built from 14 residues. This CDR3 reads CASSMGGFGEKLFF. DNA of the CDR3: TGTGCCAGTAGTATGGGTGGGTTTGGTGAAAAACTGTTTTTT.

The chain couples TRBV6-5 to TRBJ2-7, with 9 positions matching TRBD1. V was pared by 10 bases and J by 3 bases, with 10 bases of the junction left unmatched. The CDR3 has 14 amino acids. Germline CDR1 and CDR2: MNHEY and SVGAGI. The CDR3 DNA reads TGTGCCACCACCGGGACAGGGAGCAACTACGAGCAGTACTTC. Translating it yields CATTGTGSNYEQYF.

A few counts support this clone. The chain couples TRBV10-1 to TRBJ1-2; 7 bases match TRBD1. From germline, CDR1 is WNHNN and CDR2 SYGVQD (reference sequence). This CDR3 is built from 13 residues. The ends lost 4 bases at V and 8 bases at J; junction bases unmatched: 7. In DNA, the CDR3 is TGCGCCAGCAGTGCTGACAGGGCCTACGGCTACACCTTC. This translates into CASSADRAYGYTF.

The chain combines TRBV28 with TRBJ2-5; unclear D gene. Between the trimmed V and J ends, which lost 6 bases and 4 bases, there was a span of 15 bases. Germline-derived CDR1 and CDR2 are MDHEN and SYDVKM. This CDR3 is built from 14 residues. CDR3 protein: CASRLGPGGETQYF. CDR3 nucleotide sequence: TGTGCCAGCAGGTTGGGCCCAGGTGGAGAGACCCAGTACTTC. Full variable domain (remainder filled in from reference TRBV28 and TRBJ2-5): DVKVTQSSRYLVKRTGEKVFLECVQDMDHENMFWYRQDPGLGLRLIYFSYDVKMKEKGDIPEGYSVSREKKERFSLILESASTNQTSMYLCASRLGPGGETQYFGPGTRLLVL.

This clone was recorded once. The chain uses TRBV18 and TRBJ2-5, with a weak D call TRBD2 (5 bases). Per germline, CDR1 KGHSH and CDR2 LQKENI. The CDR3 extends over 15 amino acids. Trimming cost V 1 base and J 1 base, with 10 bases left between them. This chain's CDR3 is CASSPRRGGQETQYF. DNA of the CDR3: TGTGCCAGCTCACCACGTCGGGGTGGCCAAGAGACCCAGTACTTC.

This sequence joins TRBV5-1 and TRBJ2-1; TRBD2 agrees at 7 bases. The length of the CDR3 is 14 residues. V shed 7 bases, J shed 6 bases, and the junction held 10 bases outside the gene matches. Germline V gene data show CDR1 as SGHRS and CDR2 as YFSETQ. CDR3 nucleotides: TGCGCCAGCGAACCCAGCGGGGTGAGCAATGAGCAGTTCTTC. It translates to CASEPSGVSNEQFF.

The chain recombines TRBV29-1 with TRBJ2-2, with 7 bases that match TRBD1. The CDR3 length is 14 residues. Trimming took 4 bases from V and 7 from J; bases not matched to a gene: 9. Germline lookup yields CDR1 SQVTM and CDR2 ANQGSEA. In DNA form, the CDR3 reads TGCAGCGTTGCCCTCGTCGCAGGGGGCGGGGAGCTGTTTTTT. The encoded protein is CSVALVAGGGELFF.

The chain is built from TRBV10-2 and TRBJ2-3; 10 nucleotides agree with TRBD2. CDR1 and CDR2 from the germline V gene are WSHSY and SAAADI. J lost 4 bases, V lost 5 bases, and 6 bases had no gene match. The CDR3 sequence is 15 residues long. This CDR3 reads CASSLAGVLADTQYF. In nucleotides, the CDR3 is TGCGCCAGCAGTCTAGCGGGAGTCCTCGCAGATACGCAGTATTTT.

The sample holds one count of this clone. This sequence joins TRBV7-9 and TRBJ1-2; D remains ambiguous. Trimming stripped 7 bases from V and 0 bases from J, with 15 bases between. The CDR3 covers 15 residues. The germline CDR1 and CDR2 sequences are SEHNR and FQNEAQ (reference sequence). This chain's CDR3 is CASTPLRGSNYGYTF. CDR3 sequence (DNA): TGTGCCAGCACCCCGTTGAGAGGCTCTAACTATGGCTACACCTTC. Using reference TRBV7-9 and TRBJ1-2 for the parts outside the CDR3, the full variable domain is DTGVSQNPRHKITKRGQNVTFRCDPISEHNRLYWYRQTLGQGPEFLTYFQNEAQLEKSRLLSDRFSAERPKGSFSTLEIQRTEQGDSAMYLCASTPLRGSNYGYTFGSGTRLTVV.

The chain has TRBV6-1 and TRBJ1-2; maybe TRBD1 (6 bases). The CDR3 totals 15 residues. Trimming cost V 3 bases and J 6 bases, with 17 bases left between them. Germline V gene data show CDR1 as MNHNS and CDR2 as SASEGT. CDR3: CASSDRGVREDGYTF. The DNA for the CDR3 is TGTGCCAGCAGTGACAGGGGTGTCAGAGAGGATGGCTACACCTTC.

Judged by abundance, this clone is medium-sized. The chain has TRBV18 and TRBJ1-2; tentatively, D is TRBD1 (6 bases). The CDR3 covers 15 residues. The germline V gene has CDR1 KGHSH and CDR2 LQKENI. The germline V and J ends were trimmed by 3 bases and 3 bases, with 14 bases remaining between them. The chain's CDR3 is CASSPTGRGDYGYTF. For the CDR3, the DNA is TGTGCCAGCTCACCGACCGGCAGGGGCGACTATGGCTACACCTTC.

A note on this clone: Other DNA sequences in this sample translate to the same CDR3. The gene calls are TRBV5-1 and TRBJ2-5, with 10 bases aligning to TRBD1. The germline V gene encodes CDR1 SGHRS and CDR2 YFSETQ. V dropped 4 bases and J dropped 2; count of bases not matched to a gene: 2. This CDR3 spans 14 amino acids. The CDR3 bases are TGCGCCAGCAGCCCGGGACAGGGGCAAGAGACCCAGTACTTC. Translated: CASSPGQGQETQYF. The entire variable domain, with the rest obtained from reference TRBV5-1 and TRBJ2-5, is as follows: KAGVTQTPRYLIKTRGQQVTLSCSPISGHRSVSWYQQTPGQGLQFLFEYFSETQRNKGNFPGRFSGRQFSNSRSEMNVSTLELGDSALYLCASSPGQGQETQYFGPGTRLLVL.